This T cell receptor beta chain was recovered during a study of Ad26.COV2.S vaccination and SARS-CoV-2 variants (dated by TCRdb to the early 2020s). At the level of the whole study: Vaccine-arm donors came from COV1001, a multicentre, randomized, double-blind, placebo-controlled phase I-IIa trial of Ad26.COV2.S in healthy adults. Participants in the trial were split at random into five groups of five each, receiving low-dose or high-dose Ad26.COV2.S once or twice, or else placebo on both occasions. TCRbeta repertoire sequencing was used to assess the specificity and breadth of SARS-CoV-2-reactive T cell receptors after Ad26.COV2.S vaccination. The TCR-sequenced set comprised around 30 samples: approximately 20 Ad26.COV2.S vaccine recipients, 5 placebo recipients and 8 SARS-CoV-2 convalescent individuals. Ad26.COV2.S was administered intramuscularly at 5 x 10^10 or 1 x 10^11 viral particles, either as a single shot or as two shots given 56 days apart. Investigators remained blinded to trial group allocation during experiments and outcome assessment. Points the paper makes about the study in general: Vaccine and placebo recipients had comparable non-spike TCR breadth, which fits with the vaccine containing only spike. The authors noted that the TCR breadth and depth analyses may have underestimated total T cell responses. After vaccination, spike-specific CD8+ and CD4+ T cell responses were reported to show substantial breadth. Compared with placebo recipients, Ad26.COV2.S recipients showed higher spike-specific TCR breadth (P = 0.0014). Comparing responses between vaccine doses or regimens was not something the study was powered to do.

The junction carries 19 bases between V and J, which are trimmed by 5 bases and 8 bases respectively. The CDR3, cysteine through phenylalanine, is 15 amino acids long. Just the 45-base CDR3 DNA is kept, in frame starting at base 1. The germline V gene supplies CDR1 MDHEN and CDR2 SYDVKM. In light of the paper, this sample's treatment or condition label describes: some 19 received Ad26.COV2.S at low or high dose, single or two shots; roughly 5 received placebo; per-sample allocation not given. For vaccine and placebo recipients, the sequenced repertoires came from samples collected on day 63 after the first injection. In Cohort 1b, 25 adults aged 18-55 years were enrolled at a single site in Boston, USA, between 29 July and 7 August 2020. As a vaccine, Ad26.COV2.S was a replication-incompetent adenovirus type 26 vector that expressed a prefusion-stabilized SARS-CoV-2 spike protein derived from the original Wuhan strain.

TCRbeta CDR3 regions were sequenced with the immunoSEQ Assay. After extraction, genomic DNA underwent amplification by bias-controlled multiplex PCR, followed by high-throughput sequencing. Under the source paper's analysis protocol: Collapsing and filtering of sequences were performed to quantify the absolute abundance of each unique TCRbeta CDR3 region. T cell fraction was estimated by normalizing TCRbeta template counts to usable DNA, which was measured by amplifying reference genes present in all nucleated cells. Repertoire TCRs were annotated as SARS-CoV-2-specific by exact matching of V gene, CDR3 amino acid sequence and J gene to a known reactive TCR set. The reference SARS-CoV-2 TCR set was obtained from MIRA and was filtered for enrichment in COVID-19-positive ImmuneCODE repertoires, whereby public or cross-reactive TCRs were removed. Based on the MIRA antigens, annotated TCRs were further analysed at the level of specific ORF or position within ORF. Depth was the summed frequency of annotated unique rearrangements, while breadth was defined as annotated unique rearrangements over total unique productive rearrangements. TCR breadth was compared between groups using two-sided Wilcoxon rank-sum tests. Entries here come from immuneACCESS through TCRdb and include only in-frame sequences with V and J called. Some clones fail to appear in such tables; in the studies checked, an unresolved V gene covers under half of the shortfall, and the cause of the remainder is unknown. V, J and clone size were drawn from that table, and D and trimming were deduced from the DNA. The sample table holds roughly 400,000 clones, of which approximately 90% were seen once. Under 2% of the sample lies in the top ten.

Remarks on this clone: What this receptor recognizes is not known. Qualities for individual bases were not recorded, and no much larger clone is one base off.

Sequencing used peripheral blood, obtained in a trial of Ad26.COV2.S vaccine versus placebo. This receptor was obtained from a person between 18 and 65 years old who received the Ad26.COV2.S COVID-19 vaccine or a placebo. The V and J genes are TRBV28 and TRBJ2-1; TRBD2 is a possible D gene, resting on 5 matching bases. The CDR3 in this case is CASSTLDRPRDEQFF. The DNA reads TGTGCCAGCAGTACGCTTGACCGACCGAGGGATGAGCAGTTCTTC.